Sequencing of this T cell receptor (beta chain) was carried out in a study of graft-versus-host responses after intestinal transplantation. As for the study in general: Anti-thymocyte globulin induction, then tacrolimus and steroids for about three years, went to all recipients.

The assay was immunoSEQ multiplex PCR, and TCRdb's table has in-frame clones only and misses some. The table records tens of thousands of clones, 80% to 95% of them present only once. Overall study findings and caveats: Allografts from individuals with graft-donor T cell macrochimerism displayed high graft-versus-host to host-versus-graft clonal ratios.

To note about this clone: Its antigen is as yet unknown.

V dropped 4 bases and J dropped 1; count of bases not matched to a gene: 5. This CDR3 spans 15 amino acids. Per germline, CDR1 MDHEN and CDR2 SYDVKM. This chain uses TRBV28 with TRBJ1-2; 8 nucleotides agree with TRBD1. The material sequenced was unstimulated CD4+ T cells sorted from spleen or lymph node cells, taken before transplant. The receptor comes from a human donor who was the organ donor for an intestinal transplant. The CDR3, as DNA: TGTGCCAGCAGTTCCCAGGGGGCAATTAACTATGGCTACACCTTC. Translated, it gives CASSSQGAINYGYTF.